This TCR beta chain was captured by sequencing in a study of T cells after yellow fever vaccination. At least ten counts were recorded for this clonotype. Trimming removed 2 bases at V and 3 bases at J, with 8 bases between. CDR1 SGDLS and CDR2 YYNGEE come from the germline V gene. CDR3 length: 13 amino acids. TCRdb independently ran MiXCR on the 5' RACE reads; one entry per CDR3 protein. The profile shows about 340,000 distinct CDR3 sequences, about 4% of them singletons. The specimen was PBMCs, collected 5 days after the yellow fever booster vaccination. The chain joins TRBV9 to TRBJ2-5, with D unclear. This receptor was obtained from a man aged 18 to 35 who received the YFV17D yellow fever vaccine. CDR3 in amino acids: CASSVRDEETQYF. The DNA for the CDR3 is TGTGCCAGCAGCGTCCGAGACGAAGAGACCCAGTACTTC.